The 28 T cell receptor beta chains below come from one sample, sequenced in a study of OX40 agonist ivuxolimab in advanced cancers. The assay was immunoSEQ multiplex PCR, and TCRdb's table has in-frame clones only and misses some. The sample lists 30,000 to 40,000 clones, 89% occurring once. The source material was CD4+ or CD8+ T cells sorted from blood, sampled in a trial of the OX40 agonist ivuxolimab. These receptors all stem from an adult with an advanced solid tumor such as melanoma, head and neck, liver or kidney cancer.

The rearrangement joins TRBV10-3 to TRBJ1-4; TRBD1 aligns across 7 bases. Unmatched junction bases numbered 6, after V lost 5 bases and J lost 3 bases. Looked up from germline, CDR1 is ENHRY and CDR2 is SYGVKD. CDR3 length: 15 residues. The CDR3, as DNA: TGTGCCATCAGTCGGGAGGGACAGCCTAATGAAAAACTGTTTTTT. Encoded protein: CAISREGQPNEKLFF.

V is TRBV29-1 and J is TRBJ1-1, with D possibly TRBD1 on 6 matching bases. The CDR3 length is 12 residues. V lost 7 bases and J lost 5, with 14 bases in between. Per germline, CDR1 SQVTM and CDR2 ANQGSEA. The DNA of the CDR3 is TGCAGCGGATTAGGGGGGGGGACTGAAGCTTTCTTT. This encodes CSGLGGGTEAFF.

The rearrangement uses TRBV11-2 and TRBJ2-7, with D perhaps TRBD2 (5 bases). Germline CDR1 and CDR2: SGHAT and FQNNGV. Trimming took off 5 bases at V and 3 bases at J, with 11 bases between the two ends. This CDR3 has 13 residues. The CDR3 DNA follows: TGTGCCAGCAGCCTCGGACTCTACTACGAGCAGTACTTC. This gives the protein CASSLGLYYEQYF.

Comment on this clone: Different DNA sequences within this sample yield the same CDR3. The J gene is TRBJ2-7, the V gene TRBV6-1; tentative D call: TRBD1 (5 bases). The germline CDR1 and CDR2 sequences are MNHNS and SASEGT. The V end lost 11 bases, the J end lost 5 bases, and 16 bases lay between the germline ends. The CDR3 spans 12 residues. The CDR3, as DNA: TGTGCCGGGGCGACCGCTGGGGACGAGCAGTACTTC. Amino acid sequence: CAGATAGDEQYF.

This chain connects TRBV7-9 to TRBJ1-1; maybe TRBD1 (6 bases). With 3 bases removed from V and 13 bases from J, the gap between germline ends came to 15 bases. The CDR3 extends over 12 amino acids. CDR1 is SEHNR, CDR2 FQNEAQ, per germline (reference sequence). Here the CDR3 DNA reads TGTGCCAGCAGCTTTGTTAGCCCCAGGGGTTTCTTT. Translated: CASSFVSPRGFF. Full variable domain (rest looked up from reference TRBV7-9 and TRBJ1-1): DTGVSQNPRHKITKRGQNVTFRCDPISEHNRLYWYRQTLGQGPEFLTYFQNEAQLEKSRLLSDRFSAERPKGSFSTLEIQRTEQGDSAMYLCASSFVSPRGFFGQGTRLTVV.

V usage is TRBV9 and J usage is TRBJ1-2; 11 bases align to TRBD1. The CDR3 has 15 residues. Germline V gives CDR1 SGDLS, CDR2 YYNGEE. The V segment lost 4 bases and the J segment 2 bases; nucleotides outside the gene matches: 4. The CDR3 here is CASSQGQGANYGYTF. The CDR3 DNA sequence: TGTGCCAGCAGCCAAGGACAGGGGGCAAACTATGGCTACACCTTC.

In DNA, the CDR3 is TGTGCCAGCAGTGATGATGACGCGGCGGGCTACACCTTC. This translates into CASSDDDAAGYTF. The chain carries TRBV2 and TRBJ1-2; D call uncertain. In germline, CDR1 is SNHLY, CDR2 FYNNEI. V was trimmed by 3 bases and J by 8 bases, leaving 13 bases between them. There are 13 residues in the CDR3. The full variable domain, rest sourced from reference TRBV2 and TRBJ1-2, is EPEVTQTPSHQVTQMGQEVILRCVPISNHLYFYWYRQILGQKVEFLVSFYNNEISEKSEIFDDQFSVERPDGSNFTLKIRSTKLEDSAMYFCASSDDDAAGYTFGSGTRLTVV.

The CDR3 nucleotides are TGTGCCAGCAGTTCTTGGCGCCAGGCCCCCGGGGAGCTGTTTTTT. Translation: CASSSWRQAPGELFF. This chain uses TRBV11-3 with TRBJ2-2; D unresolved. CDR3 length: 15 amino acids. Between the trimmed V and J ends, which lost 6 bases and 6 bases, there was a span of 17 bases. The germline CDR1 and CDR2 sequences are SGHNT and YENEEA.

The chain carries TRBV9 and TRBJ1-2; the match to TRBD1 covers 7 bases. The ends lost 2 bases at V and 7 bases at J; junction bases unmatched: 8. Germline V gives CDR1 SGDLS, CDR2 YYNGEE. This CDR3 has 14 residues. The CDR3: CASSVLLTGPGYTF. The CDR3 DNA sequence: TGTGCCAGCAGCGTCCTACTGACAGGGCCTGGCTACACCTTC.

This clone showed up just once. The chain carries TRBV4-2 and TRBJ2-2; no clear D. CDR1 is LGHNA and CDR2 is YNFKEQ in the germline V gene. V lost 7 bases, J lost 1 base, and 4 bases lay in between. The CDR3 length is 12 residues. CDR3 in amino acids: CASTWNTGELFF. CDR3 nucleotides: TGTGCCAGCACGTGGAACACCGGGGAGCTGTTTTTT.

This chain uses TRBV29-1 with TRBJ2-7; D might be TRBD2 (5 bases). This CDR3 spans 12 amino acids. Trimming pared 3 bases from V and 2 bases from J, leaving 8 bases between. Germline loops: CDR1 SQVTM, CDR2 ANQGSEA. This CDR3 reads CSVETGTYEQYF. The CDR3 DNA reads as TGCAGCGTTGAGACGGGAACCTACGAGCAGTACTTC.

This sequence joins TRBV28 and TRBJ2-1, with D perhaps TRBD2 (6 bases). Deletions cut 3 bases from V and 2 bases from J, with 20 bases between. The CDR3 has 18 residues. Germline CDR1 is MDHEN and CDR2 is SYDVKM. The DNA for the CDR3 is TGTGCCAGCAGTTTTCCACGGACTACTTACTTTCCCTACAATGAGCAGTTCTTC. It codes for CASSFPRTTYFPYNEQFF.

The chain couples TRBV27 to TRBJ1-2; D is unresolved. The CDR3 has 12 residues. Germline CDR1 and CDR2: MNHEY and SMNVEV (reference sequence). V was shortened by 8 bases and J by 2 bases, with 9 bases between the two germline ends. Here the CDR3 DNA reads TGTGCCAGCGGACTCTCGAACTATGGCTACACCTTC. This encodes CASGLSNYGYTF.

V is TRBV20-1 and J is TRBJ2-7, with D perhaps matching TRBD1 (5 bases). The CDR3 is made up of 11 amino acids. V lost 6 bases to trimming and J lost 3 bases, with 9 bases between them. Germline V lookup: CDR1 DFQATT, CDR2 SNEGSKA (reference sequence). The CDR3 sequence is CSARQYYEQYF. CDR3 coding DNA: TGCAGTGCCCGACAGTACTACGAGCAGTACTTC.

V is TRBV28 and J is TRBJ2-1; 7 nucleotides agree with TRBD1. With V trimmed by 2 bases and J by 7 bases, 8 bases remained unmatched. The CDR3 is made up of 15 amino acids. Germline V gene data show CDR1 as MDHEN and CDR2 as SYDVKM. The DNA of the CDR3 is TGTGCCAGCAGTTTAGTCCAACAGGGGAATAATGAGCAGTTCTTC. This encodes CASSLVQQGNNEQFF.

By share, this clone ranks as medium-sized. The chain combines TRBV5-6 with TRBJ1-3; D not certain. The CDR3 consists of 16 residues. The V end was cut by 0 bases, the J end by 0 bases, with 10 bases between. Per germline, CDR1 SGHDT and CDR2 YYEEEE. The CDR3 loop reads CASSLAVRYSGNTIYF. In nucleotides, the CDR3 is TGTGCCAGCAGCTTGGCCGTCCGGTACTCTGGAAACACCATATATTTT. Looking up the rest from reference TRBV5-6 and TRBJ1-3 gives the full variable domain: DAGVTQSPTHLIKTRGQQVTLRCSPKSGHDTVSWYQQALGQGPQFIFQYYEEEERQRGNFPDRFSGHQFPNYSSELNVNALLLGDSALYLCASSLAVRYSGNTIYFGEGSWLTVV.

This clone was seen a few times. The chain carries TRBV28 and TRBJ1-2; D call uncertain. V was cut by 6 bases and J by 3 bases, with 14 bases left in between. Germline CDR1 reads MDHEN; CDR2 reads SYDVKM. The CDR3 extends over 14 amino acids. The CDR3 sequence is CASSDVGAYYGYTF. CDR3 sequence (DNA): TGTGCCAGCAGCGATGTGGGAGCCTACTATGGCTACACCTTC.

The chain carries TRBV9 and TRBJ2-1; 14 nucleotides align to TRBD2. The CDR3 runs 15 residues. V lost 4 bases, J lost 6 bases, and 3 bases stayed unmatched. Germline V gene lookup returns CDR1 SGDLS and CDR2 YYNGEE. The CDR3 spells CASSSGTSGGNEQFF. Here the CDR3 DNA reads TGTGCCAGCAGCTCCGGGACTAGCGGGGGCAATGAGCAGTTCTTC.

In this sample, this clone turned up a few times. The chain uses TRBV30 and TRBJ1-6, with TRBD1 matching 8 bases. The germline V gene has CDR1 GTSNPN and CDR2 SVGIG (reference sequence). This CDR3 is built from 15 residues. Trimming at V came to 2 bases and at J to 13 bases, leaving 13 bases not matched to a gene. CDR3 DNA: TGTGCCTGGAGTACACTAGGACAGGGTATGATTCCCCTCCACTTT. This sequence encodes CAWSTLGQGMIPLHF.

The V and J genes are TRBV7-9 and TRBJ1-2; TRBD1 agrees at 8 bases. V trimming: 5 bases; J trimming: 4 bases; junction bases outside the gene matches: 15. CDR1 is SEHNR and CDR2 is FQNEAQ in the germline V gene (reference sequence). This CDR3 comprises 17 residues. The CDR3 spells CASSHFDRGRGGYGYTF. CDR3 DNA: TGTGCCAGCAGCCATTTCGACAGGGGCCGAGGGGGCTATGGCTACACCTTC.

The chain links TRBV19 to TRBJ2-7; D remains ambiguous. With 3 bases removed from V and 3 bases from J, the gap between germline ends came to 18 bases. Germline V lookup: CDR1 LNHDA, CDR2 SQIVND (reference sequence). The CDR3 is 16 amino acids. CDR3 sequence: CASSILTDEGDYEQYF. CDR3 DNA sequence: TGTGCCAGTAGTATTCTTACAGATGAAGGAGACTACGAGCAGTACTTC.

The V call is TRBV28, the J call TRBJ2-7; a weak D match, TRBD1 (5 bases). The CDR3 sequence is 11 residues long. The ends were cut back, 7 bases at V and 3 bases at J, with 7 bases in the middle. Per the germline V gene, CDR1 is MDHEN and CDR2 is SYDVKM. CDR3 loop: CASNTGYEQYF. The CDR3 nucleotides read TGTGCCAGCAATACAGGCTACGAGCAGTACTTC. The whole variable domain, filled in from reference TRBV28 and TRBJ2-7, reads DVKVTQSSRYLVKRTGEKVFLECVQDMDHENMFWYRQDPGLGLRLIYFSYDVKMKEKGDIPEGYSVSREKKERFSLILESASTNQTSMYLCASNTGYEQYFGPGTRLTVT.

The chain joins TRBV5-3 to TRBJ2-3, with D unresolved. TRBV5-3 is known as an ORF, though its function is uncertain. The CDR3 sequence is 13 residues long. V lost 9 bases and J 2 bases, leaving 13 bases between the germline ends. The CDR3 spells CATRVGNTDTQYF. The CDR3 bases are TGTGCCACCCGGGTAGGGAACACAGATACGCAGTATTTT.

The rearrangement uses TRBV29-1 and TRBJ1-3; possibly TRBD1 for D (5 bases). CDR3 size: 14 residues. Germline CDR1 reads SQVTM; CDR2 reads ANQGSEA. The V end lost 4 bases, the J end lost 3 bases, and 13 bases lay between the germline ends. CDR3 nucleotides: TGCAGCGTTGGGGCGGGGACGGGTGGAAACACCATATATTTT. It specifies CSVGAGTGGNTIYF.

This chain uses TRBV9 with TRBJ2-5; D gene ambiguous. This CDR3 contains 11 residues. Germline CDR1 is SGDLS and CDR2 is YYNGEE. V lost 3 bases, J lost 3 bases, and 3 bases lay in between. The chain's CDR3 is CASSGEETQYF. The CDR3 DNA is TGTGCCAGCAGCGGTGAAGAGACCCAGTACTTC.

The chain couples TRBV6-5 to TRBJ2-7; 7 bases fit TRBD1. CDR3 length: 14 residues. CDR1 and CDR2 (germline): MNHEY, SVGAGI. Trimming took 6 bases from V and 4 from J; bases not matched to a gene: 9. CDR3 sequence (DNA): TGTGCCAGCAGCTACAGGGGAACGGAATACGAGCAGTACTTC. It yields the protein CASSYRGTEYEQYF.

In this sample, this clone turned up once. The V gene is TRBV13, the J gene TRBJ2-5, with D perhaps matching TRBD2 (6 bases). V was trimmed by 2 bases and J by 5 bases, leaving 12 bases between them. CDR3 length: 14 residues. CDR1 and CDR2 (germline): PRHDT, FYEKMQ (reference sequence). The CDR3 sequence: CASSLKIGRETQYF. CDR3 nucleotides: TGTGCCAGCAGCTTAAAAATAGGGAGGGAGACCCAGTACTTC.

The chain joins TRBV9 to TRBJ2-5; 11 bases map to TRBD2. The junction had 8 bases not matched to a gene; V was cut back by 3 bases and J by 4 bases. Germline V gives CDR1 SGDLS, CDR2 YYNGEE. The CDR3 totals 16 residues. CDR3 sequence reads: CASSAPLAGGPETQYF. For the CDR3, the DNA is TGTGCCAGCAGCGCTCCGCTAGCGGGGGGACCAGAGACCCAGTACTTC.